These T cell receptor beta chains were read from a single sample in a study of regulatory T cells in long-lasting Graves disease. TCRdb ran MiXCR on the multiplex PCR reads and lists one entry per CDR3 protein. This table holds fewer than 450,000 distinct CDR3 sequences, over 12% found once. These data were also reused for a study on T cells in Graves' hyperthyroidism and ophthalmopathy.

The specimen comprised peripheral blood mononuclear cells (PBMCs), sampled at new diagnosis, from a patient treated with antithyroid drugs. The source is a middle-aged woman with Graves disease. CDR3s leave out the opening cysteine and the closing phenylalanine or tryptophan.

V: TRBV29-1
J: TRBJ2-2
CDR3: SVESGATGELF

V: TRBV11-2
J: TRBJ2-1
CDR3: ASTPLRGRYNEQF

V: TRBV11-3
J: TRBJ2-1
CDR3: ASSRGTQGEQF

V: TRBV28
J: TRBJ2-1
CDR3: ASSSAYSGRRHYEQF

V: TRBV6-1
J: TRBJ2-1
CDR3: ASSNHFPGTTTYNEQF

V: TRBV11-2
J: TRBJ1-4
CDR3: ASSLLSVGGLNEKLF

V: TRBV7-7
J: TRBJ1-1
CDR3: ASSQTPDDTEAF

V: TRBV2
J: TRBJ2-1
CDR3: ASRDSTSNEQF

V: TRBV7-2
J: TRBJ2-5
CDR3: ASSLEGTNPPGTQY

V: TRBV5-1
J: TRBJ2-1
CDR3: ASSSKPFNEQF

V: TRBV28
J: TRBJ2-1
CDR3: ASSLRWLAGRAPYNEQF

V: TRBV30
J: TRBJ2-7
CDR3: AWSASGTGYYEQY

V: TRBV7-6
J: TRBJ2-7
CDR3: ASSAGEGGYEQY

V: TRBV19
J: TRBJ2-3
CDR3: ASSIGQTTDTQY

V: TRBV30
J: TRBJ2-1
CDR3: AWPRGDEQF

V: TRBV20-1
J: TRBJ1-6
CDR3: SARDRDRNSPLH

V: TRBV2
J: TRBJ2-7
CDR3: ASSERSVYYEQY

V: TRBV28
J: TRBJ1-1
CDR3: ASSGRQGLNTEAF

V: TRBV3-1
J: TRBJ2-1
CDR3: ASSQDHSSSLYNEQF

V: TRBV29-1
J: TRBJ2-3
CDR3: SVVFIERETDTQY

V: TRBV2
J: TRBJ2-5
CDR3: ATSPGLAGGGYQETQY

V: TRBV9
J: TRBJ2-5
CDR3: ASSVEAGEETQY

V: TRBV6-5
J: TRBJ2-7
CDR3: ASSYSEQSYEQY